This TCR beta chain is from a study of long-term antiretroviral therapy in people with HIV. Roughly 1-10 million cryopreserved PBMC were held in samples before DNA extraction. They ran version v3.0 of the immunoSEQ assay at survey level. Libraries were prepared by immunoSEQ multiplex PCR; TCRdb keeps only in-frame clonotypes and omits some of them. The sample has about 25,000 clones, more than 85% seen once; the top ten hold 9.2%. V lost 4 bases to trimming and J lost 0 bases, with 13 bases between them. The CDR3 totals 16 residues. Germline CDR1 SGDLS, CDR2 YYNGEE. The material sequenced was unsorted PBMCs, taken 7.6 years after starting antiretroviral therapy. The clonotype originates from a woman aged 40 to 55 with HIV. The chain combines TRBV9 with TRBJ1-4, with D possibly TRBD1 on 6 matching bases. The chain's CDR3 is CASSTAQGATNEKLFF. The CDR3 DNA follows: TGTGCCAGCAGCACCGCACAGGGTGCAACTAATGAAAAACTGTTTTTT. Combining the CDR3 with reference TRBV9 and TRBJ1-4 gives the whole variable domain DSGVTQTPKHLITATGQRVTLRCSPRSGDLSVYWYQQSLDQGLQFLIQYYNGEERAKGNILERFSAQQFPDLHSELNLSSLELGDSALYFCASSTAQGATNEKLFFGSGTQLSVL.